Below are 10 T cell receptor beta chains sequenced from a single sample in a study of OX40 agonist ivuxolimab in advanced cancers. Sequencing used immunoSEQ multiplex PCR; TCRdb keeps in-frame clones, though not all of them. Of tens of thousands of clones listed, approximately 86% are singletons. The sample in question was CD4+ or CD8+ T cells sorted from blood, obtained in a trial of the OX40 agonist ivuxolimab. The receptors stem from an adult with an advanced solid tumor such as melanoma, head and neck, liver or kidney cancer.

CDR3 in amino acids: CASSLPRSGVGDTQYF. The CDR3 DNA is TGTGCCAGCAGCCTACCGAGGAGCGGGGTGGGGGATACGCAGTATTTT. V gene TRBV7-2 combines with J gene TRBJ2-3; 7 bases line up with TRBD2. CDR3 length: 16 residues. CDR1 is SGHTA, CDR2 FQGNSA, per germline. Germline trimming cut 5 bases from V and 6 bases from J; bases unmatched to any gene: 14.

The J gene is TRBJ1-6, the V gene TRBV19, with D possibly being TRBD1 (6 bases). The CDR3 consists of 15 residues. Germline V gene sequence: CDR1 LNHDA, CDR2 SQIVND (reference sequence). V was pared by 10 bases and J by 0 bases, with 13 bases between. The CDR3 DNA is TGTGCCACCGGAACAGGGAGCTCCTATAATTCACCCCTCCACTTT. It is translated as CATGTGSSYNSPLHF.

This rearrangement joins TRBV27 to TRBJ2-1; no firm D call. The CDR3 has 16 amino acids. Germline CDR1 MNHEY, CDR2 SMNVEV (reference sequence). The germline V and J ends were trimmed by 3 bases and 0 bases, with 12 bases remaining between them. CDR3 protein: CASSFSGASSYNEQFF. CDR3 in DNA: TGTGCCAGCAGTTTTTCGGGCGCCAGCTCCTACAATGAGCAGTTCTTC.

The chain is built from TRBV5-4 and TRBJ2-7; D remains unclear. The CDR3 length is 15 residues. Germline V gene sequence: CDR1 SGHNT, CDR2 YYREEE (reference sequence). V lost 0 bases and J lost 2, with 12 bases in between. The CDR3 region is CASSLVTLLAYEQYF. In DNA form, the CDR3 reads TGTGCCAGCAGCTTGGTGACACTGCTAGCCTACGAGCAGTACTTC.

The genes are TRBV28 and TRBJ2-5; TRBD2 matches at 12 bases. The CDR3 length is 15 residues. The trim removed 2 bases at V and 5 bases at J, leaving 3 bases unmatched. Per germline, CDR1 MDHEN and CDR2 SYDVKM. In DNA form, the CDR3 reads TGTGCCAGCAGTTTAGGGCTAGCGGGGGGGGAGACCCAGTACTTC. This translates into CASSLGLAGGETQYF. Full variable domain (remainder filled in from reference TRBV28 and TRBJ2-5): DVKVTQSSRYLVKRTGEKVFLECVQDMDHENMFWYRQDPGLGLRLIYFSYDVKMKEKGDIPEGYSVSREKKERFSLILESASTNQTSMYLCASSLGLAGGETQYFGPGTRLLVL.

This rearrangement joins TRBV27 to TRBJ2-5; D call uncertain. The end of the DNA aligns better with TRBJ2-7, so the J call may be wrong. The CDR3 is made up of 16 amino acids. Germline V gives CDR1 MNHEY, CDR2 SMNVEV (reference sequence). The CDR3 DNA reads TGTGCCAGCAGCCGTCTTGGGGTTGGGAACTCCTACGAGCAGTACTTC. It encodes CASSRLGVGNSYEQYF.

The J gene is TRBJ2-7, the V gene TRBV4-2, with 11 bases lining up with TRBD1. The CDR3 spans 16 residues. J was trimmed by 2 bases and V by 4 bases; bases with no gene match: 7. CDR1 LGHNA and CDR2 YNFKEQ come from the germline V gene. DNA for the CDR3: TGTGCCAGCAGCCGAATTCCGGGACAGGGGGCCTACGAGCAGTACTTC. This gives the protein CASSRIPGQGAYEQYF.

The chain is built from TRBV7-8 and TRBJ2-2; TRBD2 matches 7 bases. V trimming: 3 bases; J trimming: 0 bases; junction bases outside the gene matches: 4. Per germline, CDR1 SGHVS and CDR2 FQNEAQ. The CDR3 sequence is 16 residues long. CDR3 region: CASSFQTSPNTGELFF. For the CDR3, the DNA is TGTGCCAGCAGCTTCCAGACTAGCCCGAACACCGGGGAGCTGTTTTTT. Full variable domain (outside the CDR3, taken from reference TRBV7-8 and TRBJ2-2): GAGVSQSPRYKVAKRGQDVALRCDPISGHVSLFWYQQALGQGPEFLTYFQNEAQLDKSGLPSDRFFAERPEGSVSTLKIQRTQQEDSAVYLCASSFQTSPNTGELFFGEGSRLTVL.

The chain carries TRBV5-6 and TRBJ2-3, with D maybe TRBD2 (5 bases). This CDR3 is 12 amino acids long. The V gene lost 0 bases and the J gene lost 8 bases, with 7 bases spanning the gap. CDR1 is SGHDT, CDR2 YYEEEE, per germline. CDR3 region: CASSLGAGTQYF. CDR3 nucleotide sequence: TGTGCCAGCAGCTTGGGCGCGGGTACGCAGTATTTT.

The V gene is TRBV10-2, the J gene TRBJ1-5; no clear D gene. V was trimmed by 0 bases and J by 9 bases, leaving 6 bases between them. Germline assignment: CDR1 WSHSY and CDR2 SAAADI. The CDR3 is 12 residues long. For the CDR3, the DNA is TGCGCCAGCAGTGAGTCAAGGAGGCCCCAGCATTTT. Protein: CASSESRRPQHF.